A single sample gave rise to the 12 T cell receptor beta chains below, sequenced in a study of blood T cells in healthy people across ages. Primers used in a second PCR of roughly 6 to 12 cycles were a sample-barcoded 5' primer and a J-beta primer mix. TCRdb reprocessed the 5' RACE reads via MiXCR and lists one record per CDR3 protein. The table records more than 600,000 distinct CDR3 sequences, around a quarter of them present only once. A further study also used this sample, focusing on T cells of mothers and their children.

The specimen was blood. The source is a boy aged 5-17 years in good health.

The chain joins TRBV20-1 to TRBJ1-5, with unresolved D. CDR3 length equals 12 residues. CDR1 DFQATT and CDR2 SNEGSKA come from the germline V gene (reference sequence). V was cut by 0 bases and J by 4 bases, with 4 bases left in between. CDR3 nucleotide sequence: TGCAGTGCTAGAGACGGTAATCAGCCCCAGCATTTT. Protein product: CSARDGNQPQHF.

This clonotype came up a few times. V gene TRBV6-8 combines with J gene TRBJ2-7; a weak D match, TRBD2 (5 bases). The CDR3 is made up of 13 amino acids. Deletions cut 8 bases from V and 2 bases from J, with 13 bases between. CDR1 MNHGY and CDR2 SAAAGT come from the germline V gene. CDR3 in DNA: TGTGCCAGCTGCGGTAGCGAGGCCTACGAGCAGTACTTC. This encodes CASCGSEAYEQYF.

Only one count was recorded for this clonotype. This chain joins TRBV4-1 and TRBJ2-5, with D hard to call. V was clipped by 0 bases and J by 5 bases, with 13 bases between them. In germline, CDR1 is MGHRA, CDR2 YSYEKL. This CDR3 contains 15 residues. This chain's CDR3 is CASSQEGIGEETQYF. DNA for the CDR3: TGCGCCAGCAGCCAAGAGGGGATCGGCGAGGAGACCCAGTACTTC.

In this sample, this clonotype turned up a few times. V and J are TRBV20-1 and TRBJ2-7; D is perhaps TRBD2 (6 bases). The CDR3 spans 12 residues. V gave up 4 bases and J gave up 3 bases, with 10 bases separating them. From germline, CDR1 is DFQATT and CDR2 SNEGSKA (reference sequence). DNA for the CDR3: TGCAGTGCTACAAGGACTAACTACGAGCAGTACTTC. It codes for CSATRTNYEQYF.

This clonotype turned up a few times. The genes are TRBV5-4 and TRBJ2-5; D gene uncertain. With 0 bases removed from V and 0 bases from J, the gap between germline ends came to 9 bases. The CDR3 contains 15 residues. Looked up from germline, CDR1 is SGHNT and CDR2 is YYREEE (reference sequence). The CDR3 region has the DNA TGTGCCAGCAGCTTGGGTGACGGACACCAAGAGACCCAGTACTTC. Its translation: CASSLGDGHQETQYF.

This clonotype was picked up a small number of times. This could be a read error, since a much larger clone is one nucleotide away. The CDR3 DNA is TGTGCCAGCAGTTTTGTCGGGGAGCTGTTTTTT. Encoded protein: CASSFVGELFF. This sequence joins TRBV12-3 or TRBV12-4 and TRBJ2-2; D gene uncertain. V lost 3 bases and J lost 7, with 3 bases in between. The CDR3 has 11 residues.

There are a few counts of this clonotype. The V gene is TRBV19, the J gene TRBJ1-2; possible D gene TRBD1, 6 bases. The V gene's germline CDR1 is LNHDA and CDR2 SQIVND (reference sequence). The V end lost 3 bases, the J end lost 2 bases, and 10 bases lay between the germline ends. This CDR3 has 14 residues. CDR3 residues: CASSMPGQNYGYTF. For the CDR3, the DNA is TGTGCCAGTAGTATGCCCGGACAGAACTATGGCTACACCTTC.

This chain's CDR3 is CASSVEASGRDTQYF. The CDR3 bases are TGTGCCAGCAGCGTAGAGGCTAGCGGGAGGGATACGCAGTATTTT. The rearrangement links TRBV9 to TRBJ2-3; 11 bases line up with TRBD2. Unmatched junction bases numbered 3, after V lost 0 bases and J lost 6 bases. CDR1 is SGDLS, CDR2 YYNGEE, per germline. The CDR3 contains 15 residues.

This clonotype was picked up a small number of times. The chain uses TRBV19 and TRBJ1-5; 7 positions match TRBD1. The V and J ends lost 8 bases and 0 bases, in that order; junction bases with no gene match: 19. CDR3 length: 19 amino acids. Germline CDR1 LNHDA, CDR2 SQIVND (reference sequence). CDR3 nucleotide sequence: TGTGCCAGTTGTCGGCCCGGACAGGATCCCCAATATAGCAATCAGCCCCAGCATTTT. It is translated as CASCRPGQDPQYSNQPQHF.

This chain connects TRBV7-2 to TRBJ2-7; weak D call: TRBD1 (5 bases). Trimming took off 2 bases at V and 2 bases at J, with 10 bases between the two ends. CDR1 SGHTA and CDR2 FQGNSA come from the germline V gene. The CDR3 contains 14 residues. CDR3 sequence: CASSLSGHPYEQYF. In DNA, the CDR3 is TGTGCCAGCAGCTTATCCGGACACCCCTACGAGCAGTACTTC.

CDR3 region: CSVEDPTNTGELFF. For the CDR3, the DNA is TGCAGCGTTGAAGATCCCACGAACACCGGGGAGCTGTTTTTT. This rearrangement joins TRBV29-1 to TRBJ2-2; no firm D call. Germline V gene lookup returns CDR1 SQVTM and CDR2 ANQGSEA. The CDR3 consists of 14 residues. Trimming removed 0 bases from V and 0 bases from J, with 5 bases in between.

V gene TRBV6-6 combines with J gene TRBJ1-3, with 7 bases that match TRBD1. The CDR3 length is 14 residues. After removal of 6 bases from V and 2 bases from J, the junction contained 4 bases not matched to a gene. Germline-derived CDR1 and CDR2 are MNHNY and SVGAGI (reference sequence). Here the CDR3 reads CASRTGTAGNTIYF. CDR3 bases: TGTGCCAGCAGGACCGGGACAGCTGGAAACACCATATATTTT.